These 6 T cell receptor beta chains share one sample of origin, sequenced in a study of early T cells in non-severe SARS-CoV-2 infection. Each CDR3 protein gets one entry after TCRdb re-called the 5' RACE reads with MiXCR. Seen here are 55,000 to 75,000 distinct CDR3 sequences, about 9.9% observed once, and the top ten hold about 1.2%. Sequenced input: whole blood. These receptors were obtained from an adult who was a healthcare worker with PCR-confirmed SARS-CoV-2 infection or an uninfected control (not recorded which).

On this clonotype itself: The junction differs from germline at one of its ends, possibly a read error. The CDR3 loop is CASSPGRNRPQHF. In DNA form, the CDR3 reads TGTGCCAGCAGCCCGGGCCGTAATCGGCCCCAGCATTTT. The V gene is TRBV12-3 or TRBV12-4, the J gene TRBJ1-5, with D hard to call. The CDR3 is made up of 13 amino acids.

At least ten counts were recorded for this clonotype. The chain links TRBV15 to TRBJ2-5; D gene uncertain. The CDR3 has 15 residues. V lost 8 bases and J 7 bases, leaving 23 bases between the germline ends. Germline lookup yields CDR1 LNHNV and CDR2 YYDKDF (reference sequence). The CDR3 region is CATPQIPNQIGTQYF. The CDR3 region has the DNA TGTGCCACCCCTCAAATCCCCAATCAGATTGGGACCCAGTACTTC. The complete variable domain, with remaining parts taken from reference TRBV15 and TRBJ2-5, reads DAMVIQNPRYQVTQFGKPVTLSCSQTLNHNVMYWYQQKSSQAPKLLFHYYDKDFNNEADTPDNFQSRRPNTSFCFLDIRSPGLGDTAMYLCATPQIPNQIGTQYFGPGTRLLVL.

The genes are TRBV27 and TRBJ1-2; D is possibly TRBD1 (5 bases). CDR3 size: 15 residues. V lost 3 bases to trimming and J lost 3 bases, with 14 bases between them. The germline CDR1 and CDR2 sequences are MNHEY and SMNVEV (reference sequence). The CDR3 sequence: CASSFGATGHYGYTF. The CDR3 DNA follows: TGTGCCAGCAGTTTTGGGGCGACTGGCCACTATGGCTACACCTTC.

The genes are TRBV30 and TRBJ1-2; 8 positions match TRBD1. The CDR3 length is 12 residues. V lost 5 bases and J lost 3; bases outside the gene matches: 2. CDR1 and CDR2 (germline): GTSNPN, SVGIG (reference sequence). The CDR3 reads CAWGQGDYGYTF. The CDR3 DNA reads as TGTGCCTGGGGACAGGGAGACTATGGCTACACCTTC.

J is TRBJ1-2 and V is TRBV20-1, with no clear D. The CDR3 covers 13 residues. CDR1 and CDR2 from the germline V gene are DFQATT and SNEGSKA (reference sequence). V was trimmed by 1 base and J by 7 bases, leaving 13 bases between them. CDR3 nucleotide sequence: TGCAGTGCTAGAGGCACATGGTATCGTGGCTACACCTTC. Amino acid sequence: CSARGTWYRGYTF.

This clonotype came up a few times. J is TRBJ2-1 and V is TRBV7-8; 12 positions match TRBD1. Looked up from germline, CDR1 is SGHVS and CDR2 is FQNEAQ. V was clipped by 10 bases and J by 6 bases; unmatched bases: 13. The CDR3 consists of 16 residues. The CDR3 reads CATKSHGTGGINEQFF. The CDR3 coding sequence is TGTGCCACCAAAAGCCACGGGACAGGGGGCATCAATGAGCAGTTCTTC.